A selection of T cell receptor beta chains follows, all from one sample in a study of blood T cells in healthy people across ages. TCRdb re-called the 5' RACE reads with MiXCR, one entry per CDR3 protein. The data show some 1,000,000 distinct CDR3 sequences, under 30% seen once. In addition, the sample was reused for a study of T cells of mothers and their children.

Sequenced material: blood. These receptors were taken from a girl aged 2 to 10 in good health. Each CDR3 is given with its conserved first and last residue. Fields, in order: clone size, J gene, V gene, D gene, CDR3 DNA, CDR3 protein. D genes are given only for firm matches. Clone size is not always given. Where it is, it says once, few, many or a class for expanded clones.

clone_size: .
j_call: TRBJ2-5
v_call: TRBV7-2
d_call: TRBD1
cdr3_nt: TGTGCCAGTCGATCGGGGCAGGGGGAAGAGACCCAGTATTTC
cdr3_aa: CASRSGQGEETQYF

clone_size: few
j_call: TRBJ1-3
v_call: TRBV28
d_call: TRBD1
cdr3_nt: TGTGCCGGGGGATCAGGGGGCCCCGGGCACACCATATATTTT
cdr3_aa: CAGGSGGPGHTIYF

clone_size: .
j_call: TRBJ2-5
v_call: TRBV3-1
d_call: TRBD2
cdr3_nt: TGTGCCAGCAGCCAGGGGAGGAGCGGGGGATCCTCGGAGACCCAGTACTTC
cdr3_aa: CASSQGRSGGSSETQYF

clone_size: .
j_call: TRBJ2-7
v_call: TRBV29-1
d_call: .
cdr3_nt: TGCAGCGTTGTGCCGGACACCCAAGAGCAGTACTTC
cdr3_aa: CSVVPDTQEQYF

clone_size: .
j_call: TRBJ2-5
v_call: TRBV12-3/TRBV12-4
d_call: .
cdr3_nt: TGTGCCAGCAGTCCGAATCGGCAGGGGTTTGAGACCCAGTACTTC
cdr3_aa: CASSPNRQGFETQYF

clone_size: .
j_call: TRBJ2-4
v_call: TRBV4-2
d_call: .
cdr3_nt: TGTGCCAGCAGTTCAGCCTCTGGCGGGGCCAAAAACATTCAGTACTTC
cdr3_aa: CASSSASGGAKNIQYF

clone_size: .
j_call: TRBJ1-2
v_call: TRBV4-1
d_call: .
cdr3_nt: TGCGCCAGCAGCCATCGGGCCTATGGCTACACCTTC
cdr3_aa: CASSHRAYGYTF

clone_size: few
j_call: TRBJ2-5
v_call: TRBV7-3
d_call: .
cdr3_nt: TGTGCCAGCAGCTTAACGGGAGGAGGGCAAGAGACCCAGTACTTC
cdr3_aa: CASSLTGGGQETQYF

clone_size: few
j_call: TRBJ2-1
v_call: TRBV13
d_call: .
cdr3_nt: TGTGCCAGCAGCGGGGGGCGGATGGGTGAGCAGTTCTTC
cdr3_aa: CASSGGRMGEQFF

clone_size: few
j_call: TRBJ2-1
v_call: TRBV20-1
d_call: TRBD2
cdr3_nt: TGCAGTGCTAGGCGGCTAGCGGGAGCAACGACCTACAATGAGCAGTTCTTC
cdr3_aa: CSARRLAGATTYNEQFF

clone_size: few
j_call: TRBJ1-5
v_call: TRBV6-2/TRBV6-3
d_call: .
cdr3_nt: TGTGCCAGCAAGGGGCAGGATGATAAGCCCCAGCATTTT
cdr3_aa: CASKGQDDKPQHF